This T cell receptor beta chain appears in the sequencing data of a study of blood T cell repertoires in COVID-19. Study-level background: Samples taken during acute and convalescent COVID-19 were collected in the United States, Italy and Spain.

TCRdb's table, derived via immunoSEQ multiplex PCR, lists solely in-frame clones and lacks some. The sample yields approximately 90,000 clones, around 80% seen once. This CDR3 contains 13 residues. Germline assignment: CDR1 LNHDA and CDR2 SQIVND (reference sequence). Germline trimming cut 6 bases from V and 4 bases from J; bases unmatched to any gene: 2. This sequence originates from a woman aged 80 or older with active or convalescent COVID-19. The chain combines TRBV19 with TRBJ2-5, with 10 bases fitting TRBD2. The sequencing input was peripheral blood. In DNA, the CDR3 is TGTGCCAGTAGGAGGACTAGCGGAGAGACCCAGTACTTC. This codes for CASRRTSGETQYF.